This passage covers 30 T cell receptor beta chains from one sample sequenced in a study of blood T cell repertoires in COVID-19. Using immunoSEQ multiplex PCR, the repertoire was profiled, and TCRdb retains in-frame clones only, with some absent. Of about 150,000 clones listed, roughly 86% were seen once; the top ten hold roughly 7%. The sample comprised peripheral blood. These TCRs come from a man between 50 and 59 years old with active or convalescent COVID-19.

The V and J genes are TRBV5-6 and TRBJ1-1, with 11 bases fitting TRBD1. Germline values: CDR1 SGHDT, CDR2 YYEEEE. After removal of 3 bases from V and 12 bases from J, the junction contained 13 bases not matched to a gene. The CDR3 spans 15 residues. The CDR3 coding sequence is TGTGCCAGCAGCTATGGACAGGGGGCGGCCATTTTGTCTTTCTTT. This translates into CASSYGQGAAILSFF. The whole variable domain, remainder taken from reference TRBV5-6 and TRBJ1-1, is DAGVTQSPTHLIKTRGQQVTLRCSPKSGHDTVSWYQQALGQGPQFIFQYYEEEERQRGNFPDRFSGHQFPNYSSELNVNALLLGDSALYLCASSYGQGAAILSFFGQGTRLTVV.

The V gene is TRBV7-2, the J gene TRBJ2-7; TRBD1 aligns across 7 bases. From germline, CDR1 is SGHTA and CDR2 FQGNSA. The CDR3 length is 15 residues. After removal of 2 bases from V and 9 bases from J, the junction contained 13 bases not matched to a gene. CDR3 in DNA: TGTGCCAGCAGCTTATCTAACGACAGGGCGATGGGGCAGTACTTC. It codes for CASSLSNDRAMGQYF. The complete variable domain, with remaining parts taken from reference TRBV7-2 and TRBJ2-7, reads GAGVSQSPSNKVTEKGKDVELRCDPISGHTALYWYRQSLGQGLEFLIYFQGNSAPDKSGLPSDRFSAERTGGSVSTLTIQRTQQEDSAVYLCASSLSNDRAMGQYFGPGTRLTVT.

In this sample, this clone turned up a few times. The chain is built from TRBV5-5 and TRBJ1-2; TRBD1 might be the D (5 bases). The germline V and J ends were trimmed by 4 bases and 3 bases, with 19 bases remaining between them. The CDR3 has 16 residues. Germline V gives CDR1 SGHKS, CDR2 YYEKEE (reference sequence). The CDR3 region is CASSTARQFRDYGYTF. In nucleotides, the CDR3 is TGTGCCAGCAGCACGGCCCGACAGTTCCGCGACTATGGCTACACCTTC.

This chain joins TRBV4-1 and TRBJ2-3; D possibly corresponds to TRBD2 (6 bases). The CDR3 runs to 13 residues. Trimming left V 5 bases short and J 6 bases short, with 12 bases between. The germline V gene has CDR1 MGHRA and CDR2 YSYEKL. The DNA of the CDR3 is TGCGCCAGCAGCGGGGAGGCCGCGGATACGCAGTATTTT. Translating gives CASSGEAADTQYF.

The chain couples TRBV27 to TRBJ2-2; D might be TRBD1 (6 bases). In germline, CDR1 is MNHEY, CDR2 SMNVEV (reference sequence). The CDR3 covers 17 residues. V was trimmed by 1 base and J by 2 bases, leaving 14 bases between them. The CDR3 bases are TGTGCCAGCAGTTTATACCCCGGACAGCGAAACACCGGGGAGCTGTTTTTT. Translated, it gives CASSLYPGQRNTGELFF.

This clone was seen once. The V gene is TRBV20-1, the J gene TRBJ1-5; D gene ambiguous. Trimming took 5 bases from V and 9 from J, leaving 5 bases between them. The CDR3 is 9 residues long. Germline CDR1 is DFQATT and CDR2 is SNEGSKA (reference sequence). CDR3 residues: CSAGRPQHF. For the CDR3, the DNA is TGCAGTGCTGGCCGGCCCCAGCATTTT.

The J gene is TRBJ1-4, the V gene TRBV10-3; D uncertain. Per the germline V gene, CDR1 is ENHRY and CDR2 is SYGVKD. V lost 4 bases and J lost 5, with 11 bases in between. The CDR3 covers 14 residues. CDR3 in amino acids: CAISAAVRNEKLFF. In DNA form, the CDR3 reads TGTGCCATCAGTGCGGCGGTCCGAAATGAAAAACTGTTTTTT.

The chain combines TRBV19 with TRBJ2-1; 12 nucleotides line up with TRBD2. This CDR3 has 19 amino acids. The ends lost 0 bases at V and 1 base at J; junction bases unmatched: 7. The germline gives CDR1 LNHDA, CDR2 SQIVND (reference sequence). The CDR3 DNA reads as TGTGCCAGTAGTATAGATCAGTTAGGACTAGCGGGGTCCTACAATGAGCAGTTCTTC. As protein: CASSIDQLGLAGSYNEQFF.

This clone was detected only a few times. The chain joins TRBV5-8 to TRBJ1-6, with TRBD1 identical over 8 bases. Germline V lookup: CDR1 SGHTS, CDR2 YDEGEE. The length of the CDR3 is 13 residues. Losses at the gene ends were 4 bases for V and 8 bases for J; bases not matched to a gene: 2. DNA for the CDR3: TGTGCCAGCAGCCAGACAGGGGATTCACCCCTCCACTTT. Amino acids: CASSQTGDSPLHF.

The chain employs TRBV7-3 and TRBJ1-3; weak D call: TRBD1 (6 bases). The ends were cut back, 5 bases at V and 8 bases at J, with 16 bases in the middle. The CDR3 sequence is 14 residues long. From germline, CDR1 is SGHTA and CDR2 FQGTGA. Written as DNA, the CDR3 is TGTGCCAGCAGCCCCCAGGGGACAAGAGACACCATATATTTT. It codes for CASSPQGTRDTIYF.

The chain uses TRBV7-6 and TRBJ2-3, with 7 bases identical to TRBD1. Trimming took 3 bases from V and 0 from J; bases not matched to a gene: 3. This CDR3 comprises 15 residues. Germline CDR1 and CDR2: SGHVS and FNYEAQ. The CDR3 DNA sequence: TGTGCCAGCAGCTTGGGGACAGCTAGCACAGATACGCAGTATTTT. It codes for CASSLGTASTDTQYF.

V gene TRBV5-6 combines with J gene TRBJ1-6; 11 bases match TRBD1. V was pared by 4 bases and J by 2 bases, with 2 bases of the junction left unmatched. Germline CDR1 and CDR2: SGHDT and YYEEEE. The CDR3 is 16 amino acids. CDR3 coding DNA: TGTGCCAGCAGCCGGGGACAGGGGGCCTATAATTCACCCCTCCACTTT. It encodes CASSRGQGAYNSPLHF.

The chain joins TRBV7-2 to TRBJ2-7; TRBD2 aligns across 15 bases. CDR1 is SGHTA, CDR2 FQGNSA, per germline. Trimming cost V 5 bases and J 3 bases; bases outside gene matches: 5. This CDR3 contains 16 residues. The CDR3 protein is CASSEGTSGRYYEQYF. CDR3 in DNA: TGTGCCAGCAGCGAGGGGACTAGCGGGAGGTACTACGAGCAGTACTTC.

In the case of this clone: Other DNA sequences in this specimen translate into the identical CDR3. The chain links TRBV9 to TRBJ1-1, with D tentatively TRBD1 (6 bases). This CDR3 comprises 14 residues. Per germline, CDR1 SGDLS and CDR2 YYNGEE. Trimming stripped 1 base from V and 1 base from J, with 8 bases between. The CDR3 nucleotides read TGTGCCAGCAGCGTAAGACAGGAGAACACTGAAGCTTTCTTT. As protein: CASSVRQENTEAFF.

The chain couples TRBV7-3 to TRBJ2-5; 9 positions match TRBD1. This CDR3 is 15 amino acids long. Germline-derived CDR1 and CDR2 are SGHTA and FQGTGA. J lost 5 bases, V lost 6 bases, and 10 bases had no gene match. This CDR3 reads CASRSGTGSWETQYF. As DNA, the CDR3 is TGTGCCAGCAGATCCGGGACAGGGAGCTGGGAGACCCAGTACTTC. The complete variable domain, with remaining parts taken from reference TRBV7-3 and TRBJ2-5, reads GAGVSQTPSNKVTEKGKYVELRCDPISGHTALYWYRQSLGQGPEFLIYFQGTGAADDSGLPNDRFFAVRPEGSVSTLKIQRTERGDSAVYLCASRSGTGSWETQYFGPGTRLLVL.

This rearrangement joins TRBV28 to TRBJ1-3; D gene ambiguous. Trimming pared 2 bases from V and 0 bases from J, leaving 14 bases between. CDR1 MDHEN and CDR2 SYDVKM come from the germline V gene. The CDR3 loop spans 17 amino acids. The CDR3 coding sequence is TGTGCCAGCAGTTTACATCGACCCGAGGGCTCTGGAAACACCATATATTTT. It codes for CASSLHRPEGSGNTIYF.

DNA of the CDR3: TGTGCCAGCAGAAAAACGACAGATTACAATGAGCAGTTCTTC. Its translation: CASRKTTDYNEQFF. The rearrangement links TRBV9 to TRBJ2-1, with a possible D match to TRBD1 (5 bases). The CDR3 covers 14 residues. V was trimmed by 5 bases and J by 4 bases, leaving 13 bases between them. Germline values: CDR1 SGDLS, CDR2 YYNGEE.

This clone was seen a single time. The same CDR3 arises from other DNA sequences in this sample as well. The chain is built from TRBV5-1 and TRBJ1-6; possibly TRBD1 for D (5 bases). The CDR3 contains 14 residues. Germline V gene data show CDR1 as SGHRS and CDR2 as YFSETQ. V was clipped by 2 bases and J by 7 bases, with 10 bases between them. The CDR3: CASSLGQGNSPLHF. The CDR3, as DNA: TGCGCCAGCAGCTTAGGTCAGGGAAATTCACCCCTCCACTTT.

This chain links TRBV7-3 with TRBJ2-5, with a tentative D call TRBD1 (6 bases). Germline CDR1 reads SGHTA; CDR2 reads FQGTGA. CDR3 size: 14 residues. Trimming pared 5 bases from V and 4 bases from J, leaving 14 bases between. CDR3: CASSPQGLAETQYF. The CDR3 DNA reads as TGTGCCAGCAGCCCACAGGGATTGGCAGAGACCCAGTACTTC.

This sequence joins TRBV3-1 (or the pseudogene TRBV3-2) and TRBJ1-1, with a possible D match to TRBD1 (6 bases). The CDR3 loop spans 14 amino acids. V was cut by 3 bases and J by 4 bases, with 12 bases left in between. Germline V lookup: CDR1 LGHDT, CDR2 YNNKEL (reference sequence). The CDR3 DNA follows: TGTGCCAGCAGCCATGGGGGCCGTGGCACTGAAGCTTTCTTT. Its translation is CASSHGGRGTEAFF.

The gene calls are TRBV7-9 and TRBJ2-7, with 11 bases aligning to TRBD2. This CDR3 comprises 15 residues. Trimming removed 2 bases from V and 4 bases from J; junction bases left unmatched: 4. Looked up from germline, CDR1 is SEHNR and CDR2 is FQNEAQ (reference sequence). The DNA for the CDR3 is TGTGCCAGCAGCTTACCGGGACTAGCGGATTACGAGCAGTACTTC. Translating it yields CASSLPGLADYEQYF.

The chain employs TRBV7-3 and TRBJ1-3; a weak D match, TRBD1 (5 bases). Germline CDR1 reads SGHTA; CDR2 reads FQGTGA. The length of the CDR3 is 16 residues. V was pared by 1 base and J by 1 base, with 11 bases between. This CDR3 reads CASSLMAGRSGNTIYF. The CDR3 DNA is TGTGCCAGCAGCTTAATGGCAGGGCGTTCTGGAAACACCATATATTTT.

The chain carries TRBV7-9 and TRBJ2-3, with a possible D match to TRBD1 (5 bases). CDR1 is SEHNR and CDR2 is FQNEAQ in the germline V gene (reference sequence). V lost 6 bases to trimming and J lost 6 bases, with 7 bases between them. The CDR3 is 11 amino acids. CDR3 loop: CASRRGDTQYF. CDR3 in DNA: TGTGCCAGCAGAAGGGGTGATACGCAGTATTTT.

The V call is TRBV6-2 or TRBV6-3, the J call TRBJ2-5; a possible D gene is TRBD2 (6 bases). Per germline, CDR1 MNHEY and CDR2 SVGEGT. This CDR3 comprises 15 residues. The V and J ends lost 4 bases and 2 bases respectively, with 14 bases between them. CDR3 amino acids: CASSFQLGRQETQYF. The DNA for the CDR3 is TGTGCCAGCAGTTTCCAACTAGGGAGGCAAGAGACCCAGTACTTC.

The chain links TRBV2 to TRBJ1-2; D is perhaps TRBD1 (6 bases). The germline gives CDR1 SNHLY, CDR2 FYNNEI. V was cut by 7 bases and J by 6 bases, with 18 bases left in between. The CDR3 runs to 14 residues. The CDR3 is CASMRETGLDGYTF. CDR3 DNA sequence: TGTGCCAGCATGCGCGAAACAGGGTTGGATGGCTACACCTTC.

The genes are TRBV7-2 and TRBJ2-5, with 15 bases fitting TRBD2. This CDR3 region has 16 residues. V lost 4 bases, J lost 6 bases, and 6 bases stayed unmatched. Germline CDR1 and CDR2: SGHTA and FQGNSA. The CDR3 nucleotides are TGTGCCAGCAGCTCCGGACTAGCGGGAGGGATGCAGACCCAGTACTTC. As protein: CASSSGLAGGMQTQYF.

This clone was counted a few times. The rearrangement uses TRBV13 and TRBJ2-2; TRBD2 matches 7 bases. Trimming cost V 4 bases and J 4 bases; bases outside gene matches: 12. CDR3 size: 17 residues. Germline-derived CDR1 and CDR2 are PRHDT and FYEKMQ (reference sequence). The CDR3 is CASSSPPPGEGTGELFF. Here the CDR3 DNA reads TGTGCCAGCAGCTCCCCCCCTCCGGGGGAGGGCACCGGGGAGCTGTTTTTT. The variable domain in full, with the rest retrieved from reference TRBV13 and TRBJ2-2, is AAGVIQSPRHLIKEKRETATLKCYPIPRHDTVYWYQQGPGQDPQFLISFYEKMQSDKGSIPDRFSAQQFSDYHSELNMSSLELGDSALYFCASSSPPPGEGTGELFFGEGSRLTVL.

The chain recombines TRBV7-3 with TRBJ2-2; TRBD2 might be the D (5 bases). The CDR3 has 17 residues. V was clipped by 1 base and J by 1 base, with 13 bases between them. The germline V gene has CDR1 SGHTA and CDR2 FQGTGA. The CDR3 coding sequence is TGTGCCAGCAGCTTAAACTGGGCTAGCTTGAACACCGGGGAGCTGTTTTTT. Translated, it gives CASSLNWASLNTGELFF. The whole variable domain, remainder taken from reference TRBV7-3 and TRBJ2-2, is GAGVSQTPSNKVTEKGKYVELRCDPISGHTALYWYRQSLGQGPEFLIYFQGTGAADDSGLPNDRFFAVRPEGSVSTLKIQRTERGDSAVYLCASSLNWASLNTGELFFGEGSRLTVL.

This clone occurred a few times. This chain links TRBV24-1 with TRBJ2-1; a weak D match, TRBD1 (6 bases). Trimming left V 9 bases short and J 2 bases short, with 7 bases between. CDR1 is KGHDR and CDR2 is SFDVKD in the germline V gene. The CDR3 runs 12 residues. The CDR3 spells CATRDTYNEQFF. The DNA for the CDR3 is TGTGCCACCCGGGACACCTACAATGAGCAGTTCTTC.

This rearrangement joins TRBV27 to TRBJ1-5, with 8 positions matching TRBD1. The V and J ends lost 5 bases and 6 bases, in that order; junction bases with no gene match: 9. The length of the CDR3 is 15 residues. Per germline, CDR1 MNHEY and CDR2 SMNVEV (reference sequence). CDR3 sequence reads: CASSPSQGARQPQHF. CDR3 coding DNA: TGTGCCAGCAGTCCGTCTCAGGGGGCGCGTCAGCCCCAGCATTTT.